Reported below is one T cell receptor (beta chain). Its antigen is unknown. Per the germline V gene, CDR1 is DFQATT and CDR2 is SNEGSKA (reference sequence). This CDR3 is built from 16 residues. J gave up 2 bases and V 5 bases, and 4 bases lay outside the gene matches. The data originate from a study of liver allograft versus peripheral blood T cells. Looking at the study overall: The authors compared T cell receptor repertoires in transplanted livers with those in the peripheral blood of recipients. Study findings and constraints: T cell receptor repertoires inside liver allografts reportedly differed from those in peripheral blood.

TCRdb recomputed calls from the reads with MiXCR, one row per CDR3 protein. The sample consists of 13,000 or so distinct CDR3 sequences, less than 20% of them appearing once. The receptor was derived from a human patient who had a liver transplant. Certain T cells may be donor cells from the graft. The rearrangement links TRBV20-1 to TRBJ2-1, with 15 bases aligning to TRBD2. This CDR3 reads CSASGLAGGTYNEQFF. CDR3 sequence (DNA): TGCAGTGCTTCAGGACTAGCGGGGGGGACCTACAATGAGCAGTTCTTC.